These T cell receptor beta chains were read from a single sample in a study of cytomegalovirus exposure and HLA in healthy donors. Sequencing was performed with immunoSEQ multiplex PCR; in TCRdb, only in-frame clones are kept and a portion is missing. Among fewer than 200,000 clones listed, around 87% were seen once. The sequenced sample consisted of PBMCs. These receptors came from a boy aged 2 to 9 in good health and CMV-seronegative. CDR3s include the opening cysteine and the closing phenylalanine or tryptophan. D genes are given only for firm matches. The size entry is marked missing in some rows and otherwise reads once, few, many or a size class.

abundance	j_gene	d_gene	v_gene	CDR3aa	CDR3nt
few	TRBJ2-3	TRBD1	TRBV6-5	CASKYRGLSTDTQYF	TGTGCCAGCAAGTACAGGGGTCTTAGCACAGATACGCAGTATTTT
once	TRBJ2-7	TRBD1	TRBV29-1	CSVLEPGQGFVEQYF	TGCAGCGTACTCGAACCGGGACAGGGGTTCGTCGAGCAGTACTTC
NA	TRBJ1-2	NA	TRBV18	CASSPPRRGEYGYTF	TGTGCCAGCTCACCACCACGTCGCGGGGAGTATGGCTACACCTTC
NA	TRBJ2-5	TRBD1	TRBV6-5	CASSARQGRETQYF	TGTGCCAGCAGTGCTCGACAGGGGCGGGAGACCCAGTACTTC
NA	TRBJ1-2	NA	TRBV19	CASSYQTGGRGYTF	TGTGCCAGTAGTTACCAGACAGGTGGCAGAGGCTACACCTTC
once	TRBJ1-3	NA	TRBV7-9	CASSFEGGSGNTIYF	TGTGCCAGCAGCTTCGAAGGGGGTTCTGGAAACACCATATATTTT
few	TRBJ1-4	TRBD1	TRBV7-2	CASSLGLGKQGANEKLFF	TGTGCCAGCAGCTTGGGGTTAGGGAAACAGGGGGCGAATGAAAAACTGTTTTTT
NA	TRBJ2-3	TRBD2	TRBV19	CASSISAGGWADTQYF	TGTGCCAGTAGTATATCGGCGGGAGGTTGGGCAGATACGCAGTATTTT
once	TRBJ2-5	TRBD1	TRBV2	CASREDRLQETQYF	TGTGCCAGCAGGGAGGACAGGTTGCAAGAGACCCAGTACTTC
NA	TRBJ1-2	NA	TRBV5-1	CASRYDNGGIGYGYTF	TGCGCCAGCAGATACGATAATGGCGGGATTGGGTATGGCTACACCTTC
NA	TRBJ2-7	NA	TRBV2	CATKPPPLYEQYF	TGTGCCACCAAACCTCCACCTCTCTACGAGCAGTACTTC
NA	TRBJ1-1	NA	TRBV7-2	CASSLDPIQGAFF	TGTGCCAGCAGCTTGGACCCAATACAGGGAGCTTTCTTT
NA	TRBJ1-4	TRBD1	TRBV27	CASSFSGQGGEKLFF	TGTGCCAGCAGTTTTTCGGGACAGGGTGGCGAAAAACTGTTTTTT
NA	TRBJ2-2	NA	TRBV18	CASSPDLGAGELFF	TGTGCCAGCTCACCAGATCTAGGGGCCGGGGAGCTGTTTTTT
few	TRBJ1-4	TRBD1	TRBV5-1	CASRPGQGNEKLFF	TGCGCCAGCAGACCGGGACAGGGGAATGAAAAACTGTTTTTT
few	TRBJ1-1	NA	TRBV4-1	CASSQGPGQPNTEAFF	TGCGCCAGCAGCCAAGGACCGGGACAACCGAACACTGAAGCTTTCTTT
NA	TRBJ2-3	TRBD1	TRBV19	CASSPLARGSTDTQYF	TGTGCCAGTAGTCCCCTGGCCAGGGGGAGCACAGATACGCAGTATTTT